This TCR beta chain was captured by sequencing in a study of T cell repertoires and HLA-DP antigens. Turning to the study itself: The donors, ranging 18-to-29 to 60-to-69 years, included a couple of males and one female. The study's findings and limits: Average cumulative frequency of previously undetected clones was 35% to 40% against one allele and less than 60% against the other.

With 0 bases clipped from V and 5 bases from J, the junction kept 3 bases outside the gene matches. The CDR3 contains 15 residues. Germline V gives CDR1 SGDLS, CDR2 YYNGEE. This clone was observed a single time. Its antigen is not identified. The data were produced by immunoSEQ multiplex PCR, yet TCRdb's version contains in-frame clones alone and is incomplete. The sample shows roughly 70,000 clones, just under 80% of them seen only once. The TCR sequence derives from a man between 60 and 75 years old in good health and CMV-seronegative. Sequencing was carried out using CD4+ T cells from PBMCs. V gene TRBV9 combines with J gene TRBJ2-3; TRBD2 agrees at 10 bases. The chain's CDR3 is CASSVGAGGGDTQYF. CDR3 nucleotides: TGTGCCAGCAGCGTAGGAGCGGGAGGGGGAGATACGCAGTATTTT.